This T cell receptor (beta chain) was recovered during a study of cytomegalovirus exposure and HLA in healthy donors (dated by TCRdb to the late 2010s). For the wider study: An earlier analysis of approximately 590 of the donors reported about 250 Gb of sequence data and 117 million unique TCR beta sequences from approximately 180 million T cells. An early release covering more than 500 HLA-typed donors comprised about 300 gigabases of sequencing data and approximately 85 million unique TCR sequences. Of the 350 to 400 genotyped donors, around 81% fell in the genetic ancestry cluster associated with self-reported Caucasian donors. The study aimed to test whether cataloging public T cell receptors could reveal signatures of past pathogen exposure. Using immunosequencing, the study profiled T cell repertoires from 500 to 800 subjects and related those repertoires to cytomegalovirus serostatus. Besides the first cohort of roughly 660 subjects, a separate validation cohort made up of around 120 different subjects was used. To predict cytomegalovirus infection status, the study combined high-throughput TCR immunosequencing, statistical association of individual TCRs with disease status, and machine learning. A later analysis re-analyzed previously published TCR beta repertoires from 660 or so donors and added high-resolution HLA genotyping to study TCR occurrence patterns. Rather than using new phenotypic data, the later analysis identified candidate immune exposures from TCR beta sequences and from how often those sequences occurred across donors. An earlier analysis of a few hundred of the donors applied high-throughput TCR beta sequencing to assess whether each TCR beta V gene segment acted as functional or pseudogenic. Alongside the repertoire data, information on donor age, sex, ethnicity and CMV serostatus was compiled. A later genetic analysis took genome-wide SNP genotypes for about 65% of the 666 donors and used that subset as a discovery cohort. All discovery cohort repertoires had been generated using a single sequencing platform. HLA typing included class I and class II loci at four-digit resolution. Typing coverage differed by locus: A, B, C, DRB1 and DQB1 were typed in roughly 629-630 donors, DQA1 in about 500, DPA1 in 600 to 610, and DPB1 in just under 480. Because of strong linkage in the cohort, a handful of DR-DQ haplotypes were treated as single units for association and clustering. Among some 410 genotyped donors of the cohort, an average of approximately 240,000 unique TCR beta nucleotide sequences were sequenced per donor, about a sixth of them non-productive. Results the study describes overall, beyond this receptor: This cohort had only TCR beta chains sequenced, and the lack of alpha or paired-chain data limited which features could be detected. Three of the identified cytomegalovirus-associated TCR beta chains were confirmed in vitro to be specific for cytomegalovirus antigens. Strong co-occurrence of HLA alleles, especially DR and DQ, made assigning TCR associations to individual alleles difficult. In a later analysis, the rate of TCR association differed among HLA loci, with DRB1 alleles having the most associated TCRs and HLA-C alleles having the fewest. Over 15 rarely observed V segments, including chromosome 9 orphons, were excluded from the earlier analysis of approximately 600 of the donors because counts were too low. A further reported finding was that TCR beta sequences accurately predicted the HLA-A and HLA-B alleles for most subjects in the first cohort. CMV serostatus was the only immune exposure information available for the cohort. In a later genetic analysis, fewer N-insertions in productive TCRs were reported among donors in an Asian-associated ancestry cluster than the roughly 700-donor mean. In an earlier analysis of several hundred of the donors, most TCR beta V segments were observed in productive rearrangements about 87% or about 30% of the time, broadly matching IMGT annotations. The sequencing pipeline was judged likely to have produced a cluster of highly shared sequence variants as a technical artifact. It was suggested by the authors that the approach could potentially be generalized to other disease states and immunological phenotypes. A total of 164 TCR beta chains were listed by the study as associated with cytomegalovirus. The 87-base-pair reads could not distinguish some IMGT-functional V segments, including TRBV6-2 and TRBV6-3, so those segments were excluded. Most TCR sequences were observed very rarely across donors, whereas some public TCRs were present in many individuals. Because HLA typing was missing for some donors at each locus, association tests included only the typed subset. In both the original and validation cohorts, the classifier was reported to diagnose cytomegalovirus status with high specificity and sensitivity. Compared with equally common non-associated chains, HLA-associated TCR beta chains in a later analysis were more clonally expanded and had lower generation probabilities. In a later analysis, most CMV-associated TCR beta chains were found to appear HLA-restricted, with HLA associations seemingly driven largely by CMV exposure. Several of the top co-occurrence clusters appeared to be linked to parvovirus B19, influenza, CMV and Epstein-Barr virus, according to a later analysis. In a later analysis, about 16,000 TCR beta sequences were associated with specific HLA alleles at a false discovery rate of 0.05. Correlated functional status among segregating V segments might be attributable to linkage disequilibrium, but an unknown experimental factor could not be ruled out. A later genetic analysis associated a missense DCLRE1C variant with V-gene and J-gene trimming of TCR beta chains, and an independent cohort replicated the association. Presence/absence analyses assumed roughly uniform sequencing depth across donors, an assumption that may not hold.

The cohort comprised under 700 healthy bone marrow donors. Cohort members were all nominally healthy when sampled, although unrecorded immune exposures were likely present. The donor tested CMV seronegative and was one of the 352 seronegative cohort members. Every donor gave a peripheral blood sample, and the peripheral blood mononuclear cells from that sample were used for TCR beta sequencing. Genomic DNA was extracted from the blood cell samples with the Qiagen DNeasy Blood Extraction Kit. Library preparation employed the immunoSEQ multiplex PCR assay. A mixture of 60 forward primers for TCR Vbeta segments and 13 reverse primers for TCR Jbeta segments was used in the multiplex PCR. A multiplex PCR assay on genomic DNA amplified the CDR3 region of rearranged TCR beta genes. The amplified TCR beta libraries were sequenced on the Illumina HiSeq System as 87-base-pair reads. As for the authors' bioinformatics: In a later analysis, 77 million or so unique TCR beta chains were counted across the roughly 700 repertoires, and around 10 million of these chains were shared by at least two donors. To remove PCR and sequencing errors, raw reads were error-corrected and collapsed into unique sequences using a nearest-neighbor algorithm that merged closely related sequences. V, D and J gene segments were assigned by aligning CDR3 sequences to IMGT reference sequences. For a sequence to be retained, at least a six-nucleotide match to both a V gene segment and a J gene segment was required. Rearrangements were called productive when the CDR3 lacked stop codons and stayed in frame with V and J; all others were non-productive. Following IMGT convention, CDR3 was defined as the stretch from the second conserved V-encoded cysteine up to the conserved J-encoded phenylalanine. Sequences without an unambiguous match to a single V gene segment were excluded from the earlier analysis of a few hundred of the donors. In an earlier analysis of a few hundred of the donors, V segments were called functional above 56.7% productive rearrangements and were called segregating when the between-donor standard deviation exceeded 5%. A statistical classification framework was built for diagnosing cytomegalovirus status from the catalog of TCR beta chain sequences. In a later analysis, TCR nucleotide sequences were compared against IMGT/GENE-DB human TR gene sequences so that V and J genes could be assigned. In a later analysis, CDR3 sequences and most-parsimonious VDJ recombination scenarios were assigned using the TCRdist pipeline. In a later analysis, each TCR beta chain was defined by its CDR3 amino acid sequence together with its V-gene family, and reads lacking a unique V-gene family were excluded. To address suspected cross-contamination and a sequencing artifact, a later analysis removed 550 to 750 highly shared, low-generation-probability nucleotide sequences. For each public chain, a later analysis derived a clonal expansion index from normalized ranks of inferred template counts within each repertoire. In a later analysis, generation probabilities were computed using a VDJ recombination model fitted to out-of-frame rearrangements, and the results were checked against IGoR. In a later analysis, hypergeometric tests were used to score TCR-TCR, TCR-HLA and TCR-CMV co-occurrence, with a repertoire-size bias correction applied to TCR pairs. False discovery rates were estimated in a later analysis by permuting HLA or CMV assignments 20 times. A later analysis grouped co-occurring TCRs with DBSCAN, adding TCRdist sequence similarity when clustering within HLA-allele-positive subsets. Repertoires with fewer than 30,000 or more than 120,000 public chains, plus five repertoires with anomalous nucleotide sharing, were excluded from co-occurrence clustering. Not all clones reach the TCRdb copy of this immuneACCESS table, which keeps in-frame sequences only. Checked studies attribute under half of the gap to unresolved V genes and leave the rest unexplained. Clonal size and the V and J genes are those of that table, whereas D and trimming came from the DNA. This sample gives approximately 140,000 clones in total; about 76% of them show up just once. The top ten clonotypes cover about 3.9% of the sample.

Turning to this clone: The antigen it binds to is not known. It has no much larger one-base neighbor in the sample; base qualities were not kept.

For CDR1 and CDR2, the germline V gene (reference sequence) lists SGHNT and YYREEE. Including the terminal cysteine and phenylalanine, the CDR3 comprises 12 residues. CDR3 DNA only is kept here, 36 bases in frame from base 1. The source material was PBMCs. The chain was built from TRBV5-4 and TRBJ2-7; the D gene is perhaps TRBD1, on 5 matching bases. This TCR was recovered from a man younger than 35 in good health and CMV-seronegative. The DNA sequence is given as TGTGCTACAGGCCCTAATTCTTACGAGCAGTACTTC. Protein translation: CATGPNSYEQYF.